The rows below give T cell receptor beta chains drawn from one sample of a study of beta chain features in type 1 diabetes. Libraries were prepared by immunoSEQ multiplex PCR; TCRdb keeps only in-frame clonotypes and omits some of them. The repertoire holds about 150,000 clones, with approximately 8.8% as singletons. Sequencing input: central memory CD4+ T cells from blood. Every receptor here comes from a woman in her twenties or thirties with type 1 diabetes. Both conserved end residues are part of each CDR3. D genes are given only for firm matches. Clone size is not always given. Where it is, it says once, few, many or a class for expanded clones.

d_gene	abundance	len	v_gene	j_gene	CDR3aa	CDR3nt
TRBD2	few	17	TRBV7-9	TRBJ2-1	CASSSTGTSGSSNEQFF	TGTGCCAGCAGCTCCACCGGGACTAGCGGGAGTAGCAATGAGCAGTTCTTC
TRBD2	NA	14	TRBV27	TRBJ2-7	CASSDRSGSYEQYF	TGTGCCAGCAGTGACAGGAGCGGGAGCTACGAGCAGTACTTC
TRBD2	few	16	TRBV28	TRBJ2-7	CASSSPVSGILYEQYF	TGTGCCAGCAGTTCCCCCGTAAGCGGGATTCTCTACGAGCAGTACTTC
TRBD1	NA	15	TRBV6-5	TRBJ1-2	CASSTDRGDIYGYTF	TGTGCCAGCAGTACGGACAGGGGCGACATCTATGGCTACACCTTC
TRBD2	few	16	TRBV7-2	TRBJ2-7	CASSLTSGRQPYEQYF	TGTGCCAGCAGCCTGACTAGCGGGAGGCAACCCTACGAGCAGTACTTC
NA	NA	15	TRBV9	TRBJ2-7	CASSVADRPPYEQYF	TGTGCCAGCAGCGTAGCTGACAGGCCCCCCTACGAGCAGTACTTC
NA	NA	17	TRBV27	TRBJ1-4	CASSGMGELPTNEKLFF	TGTGCCAGCAGTGGTATGGGAGAGCTACCAACTAATGAAAAACTGTTTTTT
TRBD2	NA	18	TRBV9	TRBJ2-1	CASSVGADTAGAYNEQFF	TGTGCCAGCAGCGTAGGAGCCGATACAGCGGGAGCCTACAATGAGCAGTTCTTC
NA	NA	15	TRBV5-5	TRBJ2-5	CASSSEPRDQETQYF	TGTGCCAGCAGCTCGGAGCCCAGGGATCAAGAGACCCAGTACTTC
NA	NA	15	TRBV5-6	TRBJ1-2	CASSWGSDRHYGYTF	TGTGCCAGCAGCTGGGGATCGGACAGACACTATGGCTACACCTTC
TRBD2	few	15	TRBV29-1	TRBJ2-6	CSVAGGANGANVLTF	TGCAGCGTCGCGGGGGGGGCGAATGGGGCCAACGTCCTGACTTTC
NA	few	15	TRBV5-1	TRBJ2-7	CASTSGELNAYEQYF	TGCGCCAGCACTTCAGGGGAACTAAATGCCTACGAGCAGTACTTC
TRBD2	few	14	TRBV27	TRBJ2-5	CASTGLADQETQYF	TGTGCCAGCACCGGGCTAGCGGACCAAGAGACCCAGTACTTC
NA	many	13	TRBV7-2	TRBJ2-3	CASSLSYTDTQYF	TGTGCCAGCAGCTTGTCTTACACAGATACGCAGTATTTT
NA	few	15	TRBV7-9	TRBJ1-2	CASSWGRGANYGYTF	TGTGCCAGCAGCTGGGGCAGGGGAGCTAACTATGGCTACACCTTC
NA	few	14	TRBV5-1	TRBJ1-2	CASSLRTQNYGYTF	TGCGCCAGCAGCTTGAGAACACAAAACTATGGCTACACCTTC
NA	NA	16	TRBV7-2	TRBJ2-2	CASSMRRLRSDGELFF	TGTGCCAGCAGCATGCGACGGCTGCGGAGTGACGGGGAGCTGTTTTTT